These 2 T cell receptor beta chains share one sample of origin, sequenced in a study of blood T cell repertoires in COVID-19. TCRdb keeps only in-frame clones here, not all; method: immunoSEQ multiplex PCR. Altogether 68,000 or so clones are present, around 87% being singletons, with the ten largest covering around 2.5%. Sequenced material: peripheral blood. These receptors were taken from a middle-aged man with acute or convalescent COVID-19.

This chain joins TRBV28 and TRBJ2-5; TRBD1 is a possible D gene (6 bases). The CDR3 is 14 amino acids. The germline V gene has CDR1 MDHEN and CDR2 SYDVKM. V lost 6 bases, J lost 5 bases, and 16 bases lay in between. CDR3 sequence reads: CASSPMGAGETQYF. In DNA form, the CDR3 reads TGTGCCAGCAGCCCCATGGGGGCGGGCGAGACCCAGTACTTC.

The V call is TRBV5-1, the J call TRBJ1-6; 9 bases are shared with TRBD1. The CDR3 spans 16 residues. Germline CDR1 SGHRS, CDR2 YFSETQ. Trimming at V came to 0 bases and at J to 7 bases, leaving 5 bases not matched to a gene. The CDR3 spells CASSLGSDRGNSPLHF. In DNA form, the CDR3 reads TGCGCCAGCAGCTTGGGGTCGGACAGGGGCAATTCACCCCTCCACTTT.